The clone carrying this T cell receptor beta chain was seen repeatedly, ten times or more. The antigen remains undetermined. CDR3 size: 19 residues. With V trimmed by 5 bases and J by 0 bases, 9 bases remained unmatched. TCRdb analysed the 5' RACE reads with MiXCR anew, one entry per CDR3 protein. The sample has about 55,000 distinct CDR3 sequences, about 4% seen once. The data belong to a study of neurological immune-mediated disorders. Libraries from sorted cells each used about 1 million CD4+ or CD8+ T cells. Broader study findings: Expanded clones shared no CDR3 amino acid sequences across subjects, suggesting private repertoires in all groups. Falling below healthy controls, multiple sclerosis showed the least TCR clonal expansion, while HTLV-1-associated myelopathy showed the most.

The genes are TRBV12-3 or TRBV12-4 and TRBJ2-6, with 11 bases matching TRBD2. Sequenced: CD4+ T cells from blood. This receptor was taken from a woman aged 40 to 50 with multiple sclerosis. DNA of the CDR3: TGTGCCAGCAGTCCTCTAGCGGGGGGTCCGAGCTCTGGGGCCAACGTCCTGACTTTC. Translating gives CASSPLAGGPSSGANVLTF.